The clone carrying this T cell receptor (beta chain) occurred a few times. As yet, its antigen is unknown. A second about 7 to 11 cycle PCR used barcoded and J-beta primers. TCRdb itself ran the 5' RACE reads through MiXCR, one entry per CDR3 protein. The sample includes 1,500,000 or so distinct CDR3 sequences, around 59% of them seen just once. It was approximately 9 milliliters of peripheral blood that were drawn from each donor. This specimen comes from a study of blood T cells in healthy people across ages. Study-level points and caveats: With donor CMV status unknown, expanded clonotype changes were possibly confounded. Unsorted PBMCs prevented conclusive naive versus antigen-experienced comparison. A roughly linear fall in TCR beta diversity per million T cells was seen with increasing age.

The V end was cut by 1 base, the J end by 7 bases, with 14 bases between. This CDR3 is 15 amino acids long. Germline V gene sequence: CDR1 MGHRA, CDR2 YSYEKL. Sequences were obtained from blood. The receptor's source is a man aged 18 to 35 in good health. The V call is TRBV4-1, the J call TRBJ2-4; D may be TRBD2 (5 bases). The CDR3 region has the DNA TGCGCCAGCAGCCAAGGGGGAAGTAGCGCTAACATTCAGTACTTC. Translation: CASSQGGSSANIQYF.